The clone carrying this T cell receptor (beta chain) was found a few times. Its target is unknown. This CDR3 has 17 amino acids. The germline V and J ends were trimmed by 5 bases and 2 bases, with 19 bases remaining between them. Germline CDR1 LNHDA, CDR2 SQIVND (reference sequence). The source of the sample is a study of early stage breast cancer tumors. The study, taken as a whole, reports: Comparing each tissue with blood distinguished tumor from normal in about 90% of the 16 patients. Tumors had approximately 2.4-fold higher T cell density than normal breast.

The table came from immunoSEQ multiplex PCR; TCRdb's copy has only in-frame clones and leaves some out. The table has fewer than 70,000 clones, more than 60% seen once. The sample was blood. This rearrangement joins TRBV19 to TRBJ2-1; D uncertain. The sequence came from a person aged 30-39 years with breast cancer. The CDR3, as DNA: TGTGCCAGTAGTTCCAGCCTAACCCCTCTCCCCTACAATGAGCAGTTCTTC. Protein sequence: CASSSSLTPLPYNEQFF.